This T cell receptor beta chain was captured by sequencing in a study of blood T cells in healthy people across ages. Whole-study findings and limits: Whereas aged donors had fewer naive CD4+ cells, long-lived donors had more of them and higher diversity.

Comments on this clonotype: Its antigen is still unknown. Given a much more abundant clone one base away, this may be a read error. The conserved final phenylalanine or tryptophan is absent from the CDR3, which likely points to a read error.

A sample-barcoded 5' primer and a J-beta primer mix were used in a second PCR of roughly 7 to 11 cycles. TCRdb independently ran MiXCR on the 5' RACE reads; one entry per CDR3 protein. Of hundreds of thousands of distinct CDR3 sequences in the sample, about 30% were seen once. This CDR3 is 14 amino acids long. Trimming removed 5 bases at V and 0 bases at J, with 11 bases between. Germline CDR1 is DFQATT and CDR2 is SNEGSKA (reference sequence). The specimen sequenced was blood. This rearrangement joins TRBV20-1 to TRBJ2-1, with unresolved D. This clonotype was sampled from a woman aged 80 or over in good health. CDR3 sequence: CSAGRWDSYNEQFL. The CDR3 nucleotides are TGCAGTGCTGGAAGATGGGACTCCTACAATGAGCAGTTCTTA.